The clone carrying this T cell receptor (beta chain) was observed a few times. The antigen remains unidentified. The PCR was carried out with 60 Vbeta primers and 13 Jbeta primers. Per the study methods: An analysis that came later counted roughly 87 million unique TCR beta chains, 10 million to 11 million shared. TCRdb keeps only in-frame clones here, not all; method: immunoSEQ multiplex PCR. The DNA gave D and trimming, while V, J and clone size come from that table. The sample lists about 200,000 clones; roughly 85% were seen once. The data derive from a study of cytomegalovirus exposure and HLA in healthy donors. Broader study findings: Among the most significant clusters, several appeared linked to common viral pathogens in a later analysis. The study designated 150 to 200 TCR beta chains cytomegalovirus-associated.

V lost 3 bases to trimming and J lost 0 bases, with 14 bases between them. CDR3 size: 16 residues. Per the germline V gene, CDR1 is KGHSH and CDR2 is LQKENI. This sequence originates from a woman aged 25 to 39 in good health and CMV-seropositive. The rearrangement links TRBV18 to TRBJ1-1; the D is unclear. Sequencing was done on a sample of PBMCs. The CDR3 nucleotides are TGTGCCAGCTCACCTACCTTCACAGCTTTGAACACTGAAGCTTTCTTT. Its translation: CASSPTFTALNTEAFF.